This T cell receptor (beta chain) derives from a study of CD8 T cells in ankylosing spondylitis (dated by TCRdb to about 2017). Study-wide context: T cell receptor beta repertoires were profiled in healthy donors and ankylosing spondylitis patients so that disease-linked TCR variants could be found. The full study cohort was made up of approximately 24 ankylosing spondylitis patients and approximately 100 healthy donors. Peripheral blood was sampled, and synovial fluid was additionally collected from ankylosing spondylitis patients. What the research found in general, with its limitations: The disease-linked clones were reported to be significantly enriched in matched synovial fluid samples from ankylosing spondylitis patients. Some of the motif variants had been reported before in the synovial fluid and blood of reactive arthritis patients, a finding that suggests common disease-initiation mechanisms. The disease-linked clones had a CD8+ phenotype and were found at relatively low frequencies in peripheral blood. A TCR beta motif made up of eight highly homologous amino acid variants appeared to be characteristic of blood from ankylosing spondylitis patients.

TCRdb lists the instrument as Illumina HiSeq 2500. TCR beta libraries were prepared by quantitative 5'-RACE with molecular barcodes. On the authors' methods: A new computational method based on a probabilistic model of VDJ rearrangement was used to identify disease-linked TCR variants. The public reads were quality trimmed at Q25 with fastp and then assembled into clones with MiXCR by TCRdb, keeping productive beta chains. Rows matching on CDR3 protein sequence are summarized as one entry with the most common DNA and genes. TCRdb's processing, not the authors', yielded these V and J calls. This sample is represented by more than 100,000 distinct CDR3 sequences; roughly 17% of them were singletons. The top ten hold about 30% of the sample. Spanning cysteine to phenylalanine, the CDR3 consists of 16 amino acids. Solely the CDR3 DNA is kept, with 48 bases framed from the first base. CDR1 and CDR2, per the germline V gene, are MDHEN and SYDVKM. V is reduced by 3 bases and J by 0 bases, leaving a spacing of 14 bases between them.

This clonotype was counted between two and nine times. Its antigen target is currently unknown. One base away there is no much larger clone; base qualities are not given. The TCR originated in a male donor with ankylosing spondylitis. The chain was built from TRBV28 and TRBJ1-2; perhaps TRBD1 is the D gene, with 5 bases matching. Source material: blood, either unsorted or a sorted T cell fraction (not recorded which). The DNA reads TGTGCCAGCAGTTTCCGATCGGACAAAGCTAACTATGGCTACACCTTC. This sequence encodes CASSFRSDKANYGYTF.